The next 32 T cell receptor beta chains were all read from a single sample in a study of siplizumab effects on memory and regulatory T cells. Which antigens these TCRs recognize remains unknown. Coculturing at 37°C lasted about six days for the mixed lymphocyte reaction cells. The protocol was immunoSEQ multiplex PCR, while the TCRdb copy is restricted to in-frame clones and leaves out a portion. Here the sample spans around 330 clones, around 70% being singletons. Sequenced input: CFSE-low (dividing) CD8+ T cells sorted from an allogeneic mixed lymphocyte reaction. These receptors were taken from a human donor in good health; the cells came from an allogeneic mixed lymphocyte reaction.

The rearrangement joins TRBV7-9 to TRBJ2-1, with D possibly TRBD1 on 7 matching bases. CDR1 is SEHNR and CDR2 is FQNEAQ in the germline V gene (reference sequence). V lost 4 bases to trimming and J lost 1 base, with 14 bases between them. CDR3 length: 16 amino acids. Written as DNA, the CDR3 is TGTGCCAGCAGCTCAAAGACAGGGAGGTCCTACAATGAGCAGTTCTTC. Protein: CASSSKTGRSYNEQFF.

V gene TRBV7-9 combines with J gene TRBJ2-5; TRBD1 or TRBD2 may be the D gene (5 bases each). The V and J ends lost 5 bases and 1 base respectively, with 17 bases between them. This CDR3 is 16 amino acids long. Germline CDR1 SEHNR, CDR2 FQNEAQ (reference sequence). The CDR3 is CASSPPRGTSQETQYF. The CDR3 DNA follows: TGTGCCAGCAGCCCACCCAGAGGGACGTCCCAAGAGACCCAGTACTTC.

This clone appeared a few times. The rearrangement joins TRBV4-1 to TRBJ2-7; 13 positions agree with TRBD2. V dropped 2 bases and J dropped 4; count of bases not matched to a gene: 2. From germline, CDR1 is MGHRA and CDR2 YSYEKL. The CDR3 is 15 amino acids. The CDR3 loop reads CASSQTSGGEYEQYF. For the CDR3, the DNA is TGCGCCAGCAGCCAAACTAGCGGGGGGGAATACGAGCAGTACTTC.

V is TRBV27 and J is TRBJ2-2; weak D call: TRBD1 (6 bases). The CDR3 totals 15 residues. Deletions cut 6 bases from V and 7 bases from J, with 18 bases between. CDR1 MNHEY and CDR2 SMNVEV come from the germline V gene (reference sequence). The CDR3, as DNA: TGTGCCAGCAGAGACACGCCAGGGGCCGGCGGGGAGCTGTTTTTT. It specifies CASRDTPGAGGELFF.

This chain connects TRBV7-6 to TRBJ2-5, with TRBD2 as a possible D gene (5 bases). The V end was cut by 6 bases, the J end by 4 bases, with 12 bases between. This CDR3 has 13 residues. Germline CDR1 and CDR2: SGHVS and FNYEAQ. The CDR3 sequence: CASRASLSETQYF. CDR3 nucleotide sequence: TGTGCCAGCAGGGCTAGCCTTTCAGAGACCCAGTACTTC.

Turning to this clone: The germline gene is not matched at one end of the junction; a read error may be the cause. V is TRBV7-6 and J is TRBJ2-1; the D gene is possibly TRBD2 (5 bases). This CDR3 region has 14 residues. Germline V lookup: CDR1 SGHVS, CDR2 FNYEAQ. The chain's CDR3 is CASTLITSGNEQFF. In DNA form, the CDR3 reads TGTGCCAGCACCTTAATCACCTCGGGAAATGAGCAGTTCTTC.

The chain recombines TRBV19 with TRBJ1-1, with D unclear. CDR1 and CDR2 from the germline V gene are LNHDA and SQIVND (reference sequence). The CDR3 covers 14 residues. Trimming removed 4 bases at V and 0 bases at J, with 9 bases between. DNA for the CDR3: TGTGCCAGTAGTAGAACAGTTATGAACACTGAAGCTTTCTTT. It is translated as CASSRTVMNTEAFF.

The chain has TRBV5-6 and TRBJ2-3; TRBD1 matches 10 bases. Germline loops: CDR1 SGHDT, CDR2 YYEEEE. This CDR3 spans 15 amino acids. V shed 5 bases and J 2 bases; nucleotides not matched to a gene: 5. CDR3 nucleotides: TGTGCCAGCAGAACCGGGACAGGGGTCACAGATACGCAGTATTTT. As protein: CASRTGTGVTDTQYF.

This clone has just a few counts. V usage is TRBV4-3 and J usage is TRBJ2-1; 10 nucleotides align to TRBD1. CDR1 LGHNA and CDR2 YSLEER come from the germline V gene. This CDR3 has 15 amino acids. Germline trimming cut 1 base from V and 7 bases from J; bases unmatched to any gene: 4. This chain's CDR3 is CASSQGTGGSNEQFF. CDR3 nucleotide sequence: TGCGCCAGCAGCCAAGGGACAGGGGGGTCGAATGAGCAGTTCTTC.

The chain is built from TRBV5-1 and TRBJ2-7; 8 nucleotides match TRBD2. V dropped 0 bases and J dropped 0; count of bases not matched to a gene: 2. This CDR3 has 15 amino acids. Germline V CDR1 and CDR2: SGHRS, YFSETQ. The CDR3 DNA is TGCGCCAGCAGCTTGGGACTAGCGAACTCCTACGAGCAGTACTTC. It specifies CASSLGLANSYEQYF.

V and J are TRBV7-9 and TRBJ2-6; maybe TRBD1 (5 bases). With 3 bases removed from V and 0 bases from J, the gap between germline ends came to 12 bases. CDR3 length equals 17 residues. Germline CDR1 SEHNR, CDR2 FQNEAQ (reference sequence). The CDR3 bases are TGTGCCAGCAGCTTCACAGGCCTTCGCTCTGGGGCCAACGTCCTGACTTTC. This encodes CASSFTGLRSGANVLTF.

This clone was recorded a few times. This chain's CDR3 is CASSWGTNYEQYF. Written as DNA, the CDR3 is TGTGCCAGTTCTTGGGGGACTAACTACGAGCAGTACTTC. The chain has TRBV6-5 and TRBJ2-7; 7 bases map to TRBD2. The CDR3 covers 13 residues. Germline assignment: CDR1 MNHEY and CDR2 SVGAGI. V shed 9 bases and J 3 bases; nucleotides not matched to a gene: 8.

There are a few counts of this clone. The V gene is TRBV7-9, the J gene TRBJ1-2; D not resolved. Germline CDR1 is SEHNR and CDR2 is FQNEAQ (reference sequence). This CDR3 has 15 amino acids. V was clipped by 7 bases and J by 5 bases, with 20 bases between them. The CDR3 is CASISWTELEYGYTF. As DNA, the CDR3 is TGTGCCAGCATCTCTTGGACCGAACTGGAGTATGGCTACACCTTC.

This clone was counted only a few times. This CDR3 reads CASRFLSGAVGYTF. The CDR3 DNA reads as TGTGCCAGCAGGTTTCTGTCGGGGGCGGTAGGCTACACCTTC. The chain links TRBV27 to TRBJ1-2; D is perhaps TRBD1 (6 bases). Germline CDR1 reads MNHEY; CDR2 reads SMNVEV (reference sequence). The CDR3 consists of 14 residues. Trimming took off 6 bases at V and 8 bases at J, with 19 bases between the two ends.

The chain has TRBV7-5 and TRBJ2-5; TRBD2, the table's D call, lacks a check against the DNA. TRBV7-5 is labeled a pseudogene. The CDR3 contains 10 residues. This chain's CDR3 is CVYRRETQYF. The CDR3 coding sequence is TGTGTCTACCGGCGGGAGACCCAGTACTTC.

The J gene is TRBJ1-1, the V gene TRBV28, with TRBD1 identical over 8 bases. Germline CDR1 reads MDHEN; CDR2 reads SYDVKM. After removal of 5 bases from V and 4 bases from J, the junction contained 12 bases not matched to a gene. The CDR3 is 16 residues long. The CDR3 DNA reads TGTGCCAGCAGTGTCAGGGGGCTAATGGGTGGCACTGAAGCTTTCTTT. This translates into CASSVRGLMGGTEAFF.

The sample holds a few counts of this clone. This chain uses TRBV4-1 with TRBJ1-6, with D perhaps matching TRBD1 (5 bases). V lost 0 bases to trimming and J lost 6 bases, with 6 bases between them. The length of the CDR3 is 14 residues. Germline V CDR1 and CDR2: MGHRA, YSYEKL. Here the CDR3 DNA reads TGCGCCAGCAGCCAAGATCAGGGTAATTCACCCCTCCACTTT. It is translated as CASSQDQGNSPLHF.

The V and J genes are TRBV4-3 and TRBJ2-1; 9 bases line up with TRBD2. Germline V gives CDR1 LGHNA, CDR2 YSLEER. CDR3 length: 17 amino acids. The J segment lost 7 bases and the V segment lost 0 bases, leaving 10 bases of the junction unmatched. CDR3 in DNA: TGCGCCAGCAGCCAAGAGGGAGGCGGGGGGGCATCTAATGAGCAGTTCTTC. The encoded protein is CASSQEGGGGASNEQFF.

The CDR3 DNA reads TGTGCCAGCAGCTTGGATAGTAGCGGAATATGGCAGTACTTC. Its protein is CASSLDSSGIWQYF. The V call is TRBV7-8, the J call TRBJ2-7, with D possibly being TRBD2 (6 bases). Germline CDR1 SGHVS, CDR2 FQNEAQ. The CDR3 loop spans 14 amino acids. Trimming removed 3 bases at V and 9 bases at J, with 18 bases between.

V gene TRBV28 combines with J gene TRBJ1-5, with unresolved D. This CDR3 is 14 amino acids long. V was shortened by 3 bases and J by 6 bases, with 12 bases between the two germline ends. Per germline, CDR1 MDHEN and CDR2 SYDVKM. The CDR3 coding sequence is TGTGCCAGCAGTTTTAGGTGGGAGGGTCAGCCCCAGCATTTT. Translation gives CASSFRWEGQPQHF.

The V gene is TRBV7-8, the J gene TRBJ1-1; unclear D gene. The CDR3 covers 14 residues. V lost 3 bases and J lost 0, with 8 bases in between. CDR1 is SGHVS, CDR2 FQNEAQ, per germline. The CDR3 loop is CASSLGSLNTEAFF. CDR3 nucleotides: TGTGCCAGCAGCTTGGGCAGTCTGAACACTGAAGCTTTCTTT.

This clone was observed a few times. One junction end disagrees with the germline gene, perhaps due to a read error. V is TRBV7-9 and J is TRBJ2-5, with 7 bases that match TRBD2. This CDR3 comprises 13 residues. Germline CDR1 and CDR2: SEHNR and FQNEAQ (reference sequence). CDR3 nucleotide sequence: TGCTCCAACTCCGCGGGGGAACAAGAGACCCAGTACTTC. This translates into CSNSAGEQETQYF.

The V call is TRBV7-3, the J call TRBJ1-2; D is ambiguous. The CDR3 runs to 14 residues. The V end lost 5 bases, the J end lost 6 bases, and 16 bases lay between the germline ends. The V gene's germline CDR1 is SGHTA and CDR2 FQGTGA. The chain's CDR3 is CASSPVPEGNGYTF. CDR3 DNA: TGTGCCAGCAGCCCCGTCCCAGAGGGTAATGGCTACACCTTC.

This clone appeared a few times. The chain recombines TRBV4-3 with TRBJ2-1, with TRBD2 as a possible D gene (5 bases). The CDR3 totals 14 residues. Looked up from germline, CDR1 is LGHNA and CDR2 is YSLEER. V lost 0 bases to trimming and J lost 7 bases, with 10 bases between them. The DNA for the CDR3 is TGCGCCAGCAGCCAAGATCTGGGCGGGAATGAGCAGTTCTTC. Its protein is CASSQDLGGNEQFF.

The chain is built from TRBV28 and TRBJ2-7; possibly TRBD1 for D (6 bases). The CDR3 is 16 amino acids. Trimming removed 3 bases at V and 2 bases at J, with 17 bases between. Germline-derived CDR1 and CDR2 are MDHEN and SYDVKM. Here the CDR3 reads CASSFYREKPAYEQYF. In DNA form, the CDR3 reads TGTGCCAGCAGTTTCTACAGGGAAAAACCCGCCTACGAGCAGTACTTC.

The chain's CDR3 is CASSLAGGEQYF. The DNA of the CDR3 is TGTGCCAGCAGCTTGGCCGGGGGCGAGCAGTACTTC. The V gene is TRBV5-6, the J gene TRBJ2-7; maybe TRBD2 (6 bases). This CDR3 is built from 12 residues. CDR1 is SGHDT, CDR2 YYEEEE, per germline. Trimming removed 0 bases from V and 6 bases from J, with 7 bases in between.

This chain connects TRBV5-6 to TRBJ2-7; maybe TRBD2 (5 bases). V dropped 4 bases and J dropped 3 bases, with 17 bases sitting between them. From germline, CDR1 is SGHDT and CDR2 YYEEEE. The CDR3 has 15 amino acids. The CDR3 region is CASSLGVGEYYEQYF. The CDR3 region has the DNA TGTGCCAGCAGCCTCGGGGTTGGGGAATACTACGAGCAGTACTTC.

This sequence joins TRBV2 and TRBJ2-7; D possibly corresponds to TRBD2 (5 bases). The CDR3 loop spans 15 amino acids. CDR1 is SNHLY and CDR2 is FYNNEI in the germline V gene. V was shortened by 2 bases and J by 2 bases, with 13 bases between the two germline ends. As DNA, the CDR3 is TGTGCCAGCAGTGAAATGGCAGGAGGACCCTACGAGCAGTACTTC. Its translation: CASSEMAGGPYEQYF.

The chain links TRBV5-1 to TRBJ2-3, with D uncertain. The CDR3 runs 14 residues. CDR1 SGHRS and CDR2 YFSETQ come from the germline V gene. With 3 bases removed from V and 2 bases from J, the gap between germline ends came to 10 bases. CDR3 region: CASSSWAVTDTQYF. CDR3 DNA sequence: TGCGCCAGCAGCTCTTGGGCCGTCACAGATACGCAGTATTTT.

CDR3 in DNA: TGTGCCTGGAGTGTTGGGGCAGGGCACGGCTACACCTTC. Translation gives CAWSVGAGHGYTF. The V gene is TRBV30, the J gene TRBJ1-2, with D possibly matching TRBD1 (5 bases). V was cut by 0 bases and J by 8 bases, with 13 bases left in between. Germline loops: CDR1 GTSNPN, CDR2 SVGIG (reference sequence). The CDR3 has 13 amino acids.

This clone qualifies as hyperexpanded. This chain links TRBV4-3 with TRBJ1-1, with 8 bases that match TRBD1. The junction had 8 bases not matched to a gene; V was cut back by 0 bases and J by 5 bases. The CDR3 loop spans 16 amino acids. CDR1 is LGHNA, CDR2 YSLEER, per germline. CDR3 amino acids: CASSQDRQGAWTEAFF. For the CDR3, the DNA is TGCGCCAGCAGCCAAGATCGGCAGGGGGCTTGGACTGAAGCTTTCTTT.

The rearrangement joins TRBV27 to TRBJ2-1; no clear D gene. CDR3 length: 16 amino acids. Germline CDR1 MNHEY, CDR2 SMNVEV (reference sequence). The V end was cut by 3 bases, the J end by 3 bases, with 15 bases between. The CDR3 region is CASSLTAASGYNEQFF. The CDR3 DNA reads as TGTGCCAGCAGTTTGACGGCAGCTAGTGGCTACAATGAGCAGTTCTTC.